The T cell receptor (beta chain) under discussion was sequenced for a study of cytomegalovirus exposure and HLA in healthy donors. CDR3 length: 15 residues. V dropped 8 bases and J dropped 9; count of bases not matched to a gene: 11. Looked up from germline, CDR1 is SNHLY and CDR2 is FYNNEI. The PCR had 60 Vbeta and 13 Jbeta primers. TCRdb's table, derived via immunoSEQ multiplex PCR, lists solely in-frame clones and lacks some. The sample has 110,000 to 150,000 clones, 60% to 80% seen once. The chain has TRBV2 and TRBJ2-1, with 12 bases fitting TRBD2. The sequence was collected from a woman aged 25 to 45 in good health and CMV-seronegative. The sample consisted of PBMCs. The CDR3 nucleotides are TGTGCCAGCGGGTTCCCTAGCGGGGGGGCCATTGAGCAGTTCTTC. Amino acid sequence: CASGFPSGGAIEQFF. Together with reference TRBV2 and TRBJ2-1, the CDR3 gives the full variable domain: EPEVTQTPSHQVTQMGQEVILRCVPISNHLYFYWYRQILGQKVEFLVSFYNNEISEKSEIFDDQFSVERPDGSNFTLKIRSTKLEDSAMYFCASGFPSGGAIEQFFGPGTRLTVL.